Below, 3 T cell receptor beta chains from the same sample are listed, as sequenced in a study of blood T cell repertoires in COVID-19. Clones were sequenced by immunoSEQ multiplex PCR, and TCRdb holds only the in-frame ones, with some missing. The profile covers around 180,000 clones, with roughly four fifths appearing a single time and about 6.4% taken by the ten largest. The source material was peripheral blood. Source of these receptors: a human donor in a cohort sampled during active COVID-19.

V gene TRBV13 combines with J gene TRBJ2-7; possibly TRBD1 for D (6 bases). There are 15 residues in the CDR3. Germline CDR1 reads PRHDT; CDR2 reads FYEKMQ (reference sequence). Trimming took off 5 bases at V and 2 bases at J, with 16 bases between the two ends. The CDR3 DNA is TGTGCCAGCAGCCAGGGGATCCTGCAGACCTACGAGCAGTACTTC. Protein sequence: CASSQGILQTYEQYF.

V and J are TRBV24-1 and TRBJ1-1; no definite D call. CDR3 length: 11 amino acids. V was shortened by 3 bases and J by 11 bases, with 9 bases between the two germline ends. Germline-derived CDR1 and CDR2 are KGHDR and SFDVKD. CDR3 DNA: TGTGCCACCAGTGATGGCGGATTGGCTTTCTTT. The encoded protein is CATSDGGLAFF.

This clone was seen just once. The chain joins TRBV7-3 to TRBJ2-7; TRBD1 is a possible D gene (6 bases). V shed 2 bases and J shed 7 bases, with 12 bases lying between them. There are 13 residues in the CDR3. Germline loops: CDR1 SGHTA, CDR2 FQGTGA. CDR3 protein: CASSLGSRGEQYF. The CDR3, as DNA: TGTGCCAGCAGCTTAGGGAGTAGGGGGGAGCAGTACTTC.